Listed below are T cell receptor beta chains from one sample, sequenced in a study of radiation and T cells in renal cell carcinoma. This table comes from immunoSEQ multiplex PCR, and its TCRdb copy is limited to in-frame clones, with some not included. The sample holds over 85,000 clones, 85% seen once. Sequences were derived from blood, sampled from a patient whose treatment included radiotherapy and nephrectomy. These receptors all stem from a middle-aged man with renal cell carcinoma. CDR3s include the opening cysteine and the closing phenylalanine or tryptophan. The order of the fields is CDR3 DNA, CDR3 protein, clone size, CDR3 length, V gene, J gene, D gene. The D gene is left open where the match is weak. Size is omitted from some rows. Given values are once, few, many or a class for expanded clones.

cdr3_nt: TGCGCCAGCAGCCCAGACAGAGATTATGGCTACACCTTC; cdr3_aa: CASSPDRDYGYTF; clone_size: few; cdr3_length: 13; v_call: TRBV5-1; j_call: TRBJ1-2; d_call: -
cdr3_nt: TGTGCCAGCAGTTTTTGGCCAGGCGCAACTAATGAAAAACTGTTTTTT; cdr3_aa: CASSFWPGATNEKLFF; clone_size: few; cdr3_length: 16; v_call: TRBV27; j_call: TRBJ1-4; d_call: -
cdr3_nt: TGCGCCAGCACGCCCGAGGACGGCTATGAAAAACTGTTTTTT; cdr3_aa: CASTPEDGYEKLFF; clone_size: -; cdr3_length: 14; v_call: TRBV5-1; j_call: TRBJ1-4; d_call: -
cdr3_nt: TGTGCCTGGAGTGGCTCAGGGGTACCGCAGTACTTC; cdr3_aa: CAWSGSGVPQYF; clone_size: -; cdr3_length: 12; v_call: TRBV30; j_call: TRBJ2-7; d_call: -
cdr3_nt: TGTGCCAGCAGCTCAAACGCCCAGGAAGACGAGCAGTACTTC; cdr3_aa: CASSSNAQEDEQYF; clone_size: -; cdr3_length: 14; v_call: TRBV5-4; j_call: TRBJ2-7; d_call: -
cdr3_nt: TGCGCCAGCAGCCACCCGACAGCAGCAAACACCGGGGAGCTGTTTTTT; cdr3_aa: CASSHPTAANTGELFF; clone_size: -; cdr3_length: 16; v_call: TRBV4-3; j_call: TRBJ2-2; d_call: -
cdr3_nt: TGTGCCAGCAGTGAGATCGACAGCACCTATGGCTACACCTTC; cdr3_aa: CASSEIDSTYGYTF; clone_size: -; cdr3_length: 14; v_call: TRBV2; j_call: TRBJ1-2; d_call: -
cdr3_nt: TGTGCCAGTTATAGCGGGGGGGCCTACAATGAGCAGTTCTTC; cdr3_aa: CASYSGGAYNEQFF; clone_size: -; cdr3_length: 14; v_call: TRBV19; j_call: TRBJ2-1; d_call: TRBD2
cdr3_nt: TGTGCCAGCAGCCTAGCGGGACCCCAAGAGACCCAGTACTTC; cdr3_aa: CASSLAGPQETQYF; clone_size: -; cdr3_length: 14; v_call: TRBV4-2; j_call: TRBJ2-5; d_call: TRBD2
cdr3_nt: TGTGCCAGCAGCAGACTAGCGGGGAGCACAGATACGCAGTATTTT; cdr3_aa: CASSRLAGSTDTQYF; clone_size: once; cdr3_length: 15; v_call: TRBV7-6; j_call: TRBJ2-3; d_call: TRBD2
cdr3_nt: TGCGCCAGCAGCCCGGGACAAACGGGTTCCGAGCAGTACTTC; cdr3_aa: CASSPGQTGSEQYF; clone_size: once; cdr3_length: 14; v_call: TRBV5-1; j_call: TRBJ2-7; d_call: -
cdr3_nt: TGTGCCAGCAGCTTCGCGGTAGATACGCAGTATTTT; cdr3_aa: CASSFAVDTQYF; clone_size: -; cdr3_length: 12; v_call: TRBV7-9; j_call: TRBJ2-3; d_call: -
cdr3_nt: TGTGCCTGGCACAGGGGCTCTGGAAACACCATATATTTT; cdr3_aa: CAWHRGSGNTIYF; clone_size: -; cdr3_length: 13; v_call: TRBV30; j_call: TRBJ1-3; d_call: TRBD1
cdr3_nt: TGCGCCAGCAGCTTTCCGGGAGAAGAAGATACGCAGTATTTT; cdr3_aa: CASSFPGEEDTQYF; clone_size: -; cdr3_length: 14; v_call: TRBV5-1; j_call: TRBJ2-3; d_call: -
cdr3_nt: TGTGCCTGGAGTGTACAATGGGCAGGCGACAACTATGGCTACACCTTC; cdr3_aa: CAWSVQWAGDNYGYTF; clone_size: -; cdr3_length: 16; v_call: TRBV30; j_call: TRBJ1-2; d_call: -
cdr3_nt: TGTGCCAGCACCACTTGGACACAGGGCTCTTTGATCTTC; cdr3_aa: CASTTWTQGSLIF; clone_size: -; cdr3_length: 13; v_call: TRBV7-9; j_call: TRBJ1-2; d_call: -
cdr3_nt: TGTGCCATCAGTGCGAACAGTTTCTACACCTTC; cdr3_aa: CAISANSFYTF; clone_size: once; cdr3_length: 11; v_call: TRBV10-3; j_call: TRBJ1-2; d_call: -
cdr3_nt: TGTGCAAGTCGCTTAGGCGCAGCATCCTCCTACGAGCAGTACTTC; cdr3_aa: CASRLGAASSYEQYF; clone_size: -; cdr3_length: 15; v_call: TRBV12-2; j_call: TRBJ2-7; d_call: -
cdr3_nt: TGCGCCAGCAGCTTGTCGGTAGGGGCTGACTCACCCCTCCACTTT; cdr3_aa: CASSLSVGADSPLHF; clone_size: -; cdr3_length: 15; v_call: TRBV5-1; j_call: TRBJ1-6; d_call: -
cdr3_nt: TGTGCCACTAAAAGCACAGATACGCAGTATTTT; cdr3_aa: CATKSTDTQYF; clone_size: -; cdr3_length: 11; v_call: TRBV10-3; j_call: TRBJ2-3; d_call: -
cdr3_nt: TGTGCCTGGAGACTAGCGGGGGGCACAGATACGCAGTATTTT; cdr3_aa: CAWRLAGGTDTQYF; clone_size: once; cdr3_length: 14; v_call: TRBV30; j_call: TRBJ2-3; d_call: TRBD2
cdr3_nt: TGTGCCAGCAGTGAAAGGGGATTGACAGGGGGATACGGCTACACCTTC; cdr3_aa: CASSERGLTGGYGYTF; clone_size: once; cdr3_length: 16; v_call: TRBV2; j_call: TRBJ1-2; d_call: TRBD1
cdr3_nt: TGTGCCAGCTCCGAAACAGGGGTCACTGAAGCTTTCTTT; cdr3_aa: CASSETGVTEAFF; clone_size: -; cdr3_length: 13; v_call: TRBV6-1; j_call: TRBJ1-1; d_call: TRBD1
cdr3_nt: TGCGCCAGGACAGGGACTGGCACAGATACGCAGTATTTT; cdr3_aa: CARTGTGTDTQYF; clone_size: -; cdr3_length: 13; v_call: TRBV10-1; j_call: TRBJ2-3; d_call: -
cdr3_nt: TGTGCCAGCAGCTTGTATAGCGGAGCCACAGATACGCAGTATTTT; cdr3_aa: CASSLYSGATDTQYF; clone_size: -; cdr3_length: 15; v_call: TRBV5-4; j_call: TRBJ2-3; d_call: -
cdr3_nt: TGCGCCAGCAGCTACGGGACTAGCGGGAGTTCGGATGAGCAGTTCTTC; cdr3_aa: CASSYGTSGSSDEQFF; clone_size: -; cdr3_length: 16; v_call: TRBV5-1; j_call: TRBJ2-1; d_call: TRBD2
cdr3_nt: TGTGCCAGCTCACCTGGACAGGGGATTGGCTACACCTTC; cdr3_aa: CASSPGQGIGYTF; clone_size: -; cdr3_length: 13; v_call: TRBV18; j_call: TRBJ1-2; d_call: TRBD1
cdr3_nt: TGTGCCAGCAGTGAATTAGCTCTCGACAGCTATAATTCACCCCTCCACTTT; cdr3_aa: CASSELALDSYNSPLHF; clone_size: -; cdr3_length: 17; v_call: TRBV25-1; j_call: TRBJ1-6; d_call: -
cdr3_nt: TGCGCCAGCAGCATGCAATCATCGAGCTCCTACAATGAGCAGTTCTTC; cdr3_aa: CASSMQSSSSYNEQFF; clone_size: once; cdr3_length: 16; v_call: TRBV5-1; j_call: TRBJ2-1; d_call: -
cdr3_nt: TGTGCTAGCAGCTCGACAGGGCCAGAGACCCAGTACTTC; cdr3_aa: CASSSTGPETQYF; clone_size: once; cdr3_length: 13; v_call: TRBV7-7; j_call: TRBJ2-5; d_call: TRBD1
cdr3_nt: TGTGCCAGCGAATCGAATAGGACGCCCCAGCATTTT; cdr3_aa: CASESNRTPQHF; clone_size: -; cdr3_length: 12; v_call: TRBV6-1; j_call: TRBJ1-5; d_call: -
cdr3_nt: TGTGCCAGCAGTTCTCTATCATTGGAAGGCTACACCTTC; cdr3_aa: CASSSLSLEGYTF; clone_size: -; cdr3_length: 13; v_call: TRBV27; j_call: TRBJ1-2; d_call: -
cdr3_nt: TGTGCCAGCAGTTTAGGGAGCCCCTTCCGAGATGAGCAGTTCTTC; cdr3_aa: CASSLGSPFRDEQFF; clone_size: -; cdr3_length: 15; v_call: TRBV28; j_call: TRBJ2-1; d_call: -
cdr3_nt: TGTGCCAGCAGCGTTTATGCGGGGGGAAGATCTAGCACAGATACGCAGTATTTT; cdr3_aa: CASSVYAGGRSSTDTQYF; clone_size: -; cdr3_length: 18; v_call: TRBV9; j_call: TRBJ2-3; d_call: TRBD2
cdr3_nt: TGCGCCAGCAGCCAAGATACTAGCAGCTCCTACGAGCAGTACTTC; cdr3_aa: CASSQDTSSSYEQYF; clone_size: -; cdr3_length: 15; v_call: TRBV4-1; j_call: TRBJ2-7; d_call: -
cdr3_nt: TGTGCCAGCAGCGTAGATCCTAGCGGGAGGGCCTCGGGCGAGCAGTACTTC; cdr3_aa: CASSVDPSGRASGEQYF; clone_size: -; cdr3_length: 17; v_call: TRBV9; j_call: TRBJ2-7; d_call: TRBD2
cdr3_nt: TGTGCCAGCAGCTTAGTCTATAACACTGAAGCTTTCTTT; cdr3_aa: CASSLVYNTEAFF; clone_size: -; cdr3_length: 13; v_call: TRBV7-9; j_call: TRBJ1-1; d_call: -
cdr3_nt: TGTGCCAGTAGCAGCAATTTGGACACTGAAGCTTTCTTT; cdr3_aa: CASSSNLDTEAFF; clone_size: -; cdr3_length: 13; v_call: TRBV19; j_call: TRBJ1-1; d_call: -
cdr3_nt: TGTGCCAGCAGTTCCCCTGGGACTCCCGGGACGCAGTATTTT; cdr3_aa: CASSSPGTPGTQYF; clone_size: -; cdr3_length: 14; v_call: TRBV6-5; j_call: TRBJ2-3; d_call: -
cdr3_nt: TGCGCCAGCAGCCAGGGAAATGGACCGGCTGGCTATGGCTACACCTTC; cdr3_aa: CASSQGNGPAGYGYTF; clone_size: -; cdr3_length: 16; v_call: TRBV4-1; j_call: TRBJ1-2; d_call: -
cdr3_nt: TGTGCCAGTAGTCAGCCGGGACAGGGGGTAGATGAGCAGTACTTC; cdr3_aa: CASSQPGQGVDEQYF; clone_size: -; cdr3_length: 15; v_call: TRBV19; j_call: TRBJ2-7; d_call: TRBD1
cdr3_nt: TGTGCCAGCATGGGACCGACTAGCGCAACCCGCTCCTACAATGAGCAGTTCTTC; cdr3_aa: CASMGPTSATRSYNEQFF; clone_size: -; cdr3_length: 18; v_call: TRBV25-1; j_call: TRBJ2-1; d_call: TRBD2
cdr3_nt: TGTGCCAGCACCCCACGACAGGGCGGGGAGACCCAGTACTTC; cdr3_aa: CASTPRQGGETQYF; clone_size: -; cdr3_length: 14; v_call: TRBV25-1; j_call: TRBJ2-5; d_call: TRBD1
cdr3_nt: TGTGCCAGTAGTATTGGGACAGGGGGCGTTTTGGGCAATCAGCCCCAGCATTTT; cdr3_aa: CASSIGTGGVLGNQPQHF; clone_size: -; cdr3_length: 18; v_call: TRBV19; j_call: TRBJ1-5; d_call: TRBD1
cdr3_nt: TGTGCCAGAACCGCGGCGCCCACTGAAGCTTTCTTT; cdr3_aa: CARTAAPTEAFF; clone_size: -; cdr3_length: 12; v_call: TRBV21-1; j_call: TRBJ1-1; d_call: -
cdr3_nt: TGTGCCAGCAGCCGAGGGTCCTTACCCTACGAGCAGTACTTC; cdr3_aa: CASSRGSLPYEQYF; clone_size: once; cdr3_length: 14; v_call: TRBV13; j_call: TRBJ2-7; d_call: -
cdr3_nt: TGTGCCAGCTCACCACGAGGGGGATACGAGCAGTACTTC; cdr3_aa: CASSPRGGYEQYF; clone_size: -; cdr3_length: 13; v_call: TRBV18; j_call: TRBJ2-7; d_call: -
cdr3_nt: TGCGCCAGCAGCCGCTATGGAGGGAGCACAGATACGCAGTATTTT; cdr3_aa: CASSRYGGSTDTQYF; clone_size: few; cdr3_length: 15; v_call: TRBV5-1; j_call: TRBJ2-3; d_call: -
cdr3_nt: TGTGCCAGCAGCCCGGGACGGTCAAAAAGGGAAGCTTTCTTT; cdr3_aa: CASSPGRSKREAFF; clone_size: -; cdr3_length: 14; v_call: TRBV5-4; j_call: TRBJ1-1; d_call: -